These T cell receptor beta chains were read from a single sample in a study of stem cell transplantation in POMP-related autoinflammatory disease. Repertoires were generated with immunoSEQ multiplex PCR, while TCRdb's copy carries only in-frame clones and drops some. The data hold about 26,000 clones, with approximately 78% observed a single time. The sample consisted of CD4+ T cells from PBMCs, taken before stem cell transplantation. These receptors were collected from a human donor with POMP-related autoinflammation and immune dysregulation (PRAID). Each CDR3 is given with its conserved first and last residue. D genes are given only for firm matches. The size field is filled for only some rows; it gives once, few, many or a size class.

V	D	size	J	DNA	CDR3
TRBV30	NA	few	TRBJ1-5	TGTGCCTGGACTACCAGGGGCGATCAGCCCCAGCATTTT	CAWTTRGDQPQHF
TRBV29-1	NA	few	TRBJ1-5	TGCAGCGTTGGGACCCTGGGACAGCCCCAGCATTTT	CSVGTLGQPQHF
TRBV14	NA	NA	TRBJ2-3	TGTGCCAGCAGCCATAACCGGGACAGAGCGGGAAGGGATACGCAGTATTTT	CASSHNRDRAGRDTQYF
TRBV9	NA	NA	TRBJ1-6	TGTGCCAGCAGCCCGGGACGGAATTCACCCCTCCACTTT	CASSPGRNSPLHF
TRBV5-1	TRBD2	once	TRBJ2-1	TGCGCCAGCAGCTTGGGAGGGACTAGCGGGAGGACGGGTGAGCAGTTCTTC	CASSLGGTSGRTGEQFF
TRBV5-1	NA	NA	TRBJ2-7	TGCGCCGGGAGACCGGGACCAGCGGTCCACGAGCAGTACTTC	CAGRPGPAVHEQYF
TRBV18	TRBD2	NA	TRBJ2-5	TGTGCCAGCTCACCAGGAATAGCGGGCAAACAAGAGACCCAGTACTTC	CASSPGIAGKQETQYF
TRBV6-1	TRBD1	NA	TRBJ1-5	TGTGCCAGCAGTGAATCAGGGGGTAAAGGGCATTTT	CASSESGGKGHF
TRBV14	NA	NA	TRBJ2-1	TGTGCCAGCAGCCAAGTCCTCGGTTCAGGGGGCGCGGGAGACCACAATGAGCAGTTCTTC	CASSQVLGSGGAGDHNEQFF
TRBV19	NA	NA	TRBJ2-4	TGTGCCAGTAGTCAACTCTCTGGCTTTATAGGGGCCATTCAGTACTTC	CASSQLSGFIGAIQYF
TRBV20-1	NA	NA	TRBJ1-5	TGCAGTGCTCCTTTGTTGGAATCCCAGCATTTT	CSAPLLESQHF
TRBV5-5	TRBD1	once	TRBJ1-2	TGTGCCAGCAGCCTCATACTATACAGGGGGAGGAACTATGGCTACACCTTC	CASSLILYRGRNYGYTF
TRBV6-1	NA	NA	TRBJ1-2	TGTGCCAGCAGTGAAGAGGTGGGCGGCCGCAGGGAGGTTGGCTACACCTTC	CASSEEVGGRREVGYTF
TRBV27	NA	NA	TRBJ2-5	TGTGCCAGCAGTACACGACAGGGCGGGATGGAGACCCAGTACTTC	CASSTRQGGMETQYF
TRBV7-9	NA	NA	TRBJ1-2	TGTGCGAGCGGGGAACAGTACTATGGCTACACCTTC	CASGEQYYGYTF
TRBV19	TRBD1	NA	TRBJ1-5	TGTGCCAGTAGTATTCTGACGACAGGGAATCAGCCCCAGCATTTT	CASSILTTGNQPQHF
TRBV9	NA	NA	TRBJ2-1	TGTGCCAGCAGCGGAAGGGACGGTGGGCGCATATACAATGAGCAGTTCTTC	CASSGRDGGRIYNEQFF
TRBV11-1	NA	NA	TRBJ2-7	TGTGCCAGCAGCTTCGGCGGCGAGTTGTCCTACGAGCAGTACTTC	CASSFGGELSYEQYF
TRBV6-5	NA	once	TRBJ1-4	TGTGCCAGCAGTTCCCCCTCTAATGAAAAACTGTTTTTT	CASSSPSNEKLFF
TRBV29-1	TRBD1	NA	TRBJ1-2	TGCAGCGCCCCGAAACAGGGGGCTCGCTATGGCTACACCTTC	CSAPKQGARYGYTF
TRBV28	TRBD1	NA	TRBJ1-2	TGTGCCAGCAGTCGGGCAGGGGGCGCCGATGGCTACACCTTC	CASSRAGGADGYTF
TRBV5-6	TRBD1	NA	TRBJ1-2	TGTGCCAGCAGCCCACAGGGGGTTGGTGGCTACACCTTC	CASSPQGVGGYTF
TRBV28	NA	NA	TRBJ2-7	TGTGCCATCTCTTCCGGGGGTTACTACGAGCAGTACTTC	CAISSGGYYEQYF
TRBV19	NA	NA	TRBJ2-2	TGTGCCAGTACCCCGGTGGGAACCCTCGGGGAGCTGTTTTTT	CASTPVGTLGELFF
TRBV2	NA	NA	TRBJ1-6	TGTGCCAGCAGTGGTTACGGACGGTGGAATTCACCCCTCCACTTT	CASSGYGRWNSPLHF
TRBV10-2	NA	NA	TRBJ2-1	TGCGCCAGCAGTGAGTCGTTTAGGCATAGGACCTACAATGAGCAGTTCTTC	CASSESFRHRTYNEQFF
TRBV11-2	NA	few	TRBJ1-3	TGTGCCAGCAGCTTAGTAGATTCCTCTGGAAACACCATATATTTT	CASSLVDSSGNTIYF
TRBV10-3	TRBD2	NA	TRBJ2-7	TGTGCCAGCGGGGGGGGACGTTCCTACGAGCAGTACTTC	CASGGGRSYEQYF
TRBV7-8	TRBD2	NA	TRBJ2-1	TGTGCCAGCAGCTTAAGGGCTAGCGGGGGTGTTAGTTTCTACAATGAGCAGTTCTTC	CASSLRASGGVSFYNEQFF
TRBV5-1	NA	NA	TRBJ1-6	TGCGCCAGCAGCTTGGCCATTCCCGGGGGCTCACCCCTCCACTTT	CASSLAIPGGSPLHF
TRBV6-5	NA	NA	TRBJ1-1	TGTGCCAGCAGTTACGGGAATGAAGCTTTCTTT	CASSYGNEAFF
TRBV2	NA	NA	TRBJ1-1	TGTGCCAGCATGCCCCACACTGAAGCTTTCTTT	CASMPHTEAFF
TRBV4-1	NA	NA	TRBJ1-5	TGCGCCAGCAGCCAATACCCGAGGTTTGCCATCTATCAGCCCCAGCATTTT	CASSQYPRFAIYQPQHF
TRBV6-6	TRBD2	NA	TRBJ2-7	TGTGCCAGCACTACCCGACTAGCGGGCTCCTACGAGCAGTACTTC	CASTTRLAGSYEQYF